Listed here are 13 T cell receptor beta chains from one sample, sequenced in a study of response to subunit inactivated influenza vaccine. From the RT-PCR reads, TCRdb called clonotypes with MiXCR, one entry per CDR3 protein. Of 500,000 to 550,000 distinct CDR3 sequences detected, under 30% appear once; the ten largest clones hold 2.8%. These data were also filed under a second study, of T cells expressing NK-cell markers. That source adds: The TCR beta cDNA came from 5'RACE template switching with UMIs.

This specimen was CD4+ T cells sorted from PBMCs, taken approximately 13 days after vaccination. The receptors were gathered from a man aged 50 to 60 who received an inactivated influenza vaccine.

This clonotype was counted ten times or more. The chain links TRBV7-9 to TRBJ2-7; 11 nucleotides agree with TRBD2. The germline V gene has CDR1 SEHNR and CDR2 FQNEAQ (reference sequence). The ends lost 5 bases at V and 1 base at J; junction bases unmatched: 4. This CDR3 has 15 residues. The CDR3, as DNA: TGTGCCAGCAGCCCGGGACTAGCGGTATCCTACGAGCAGTACTTC. Its protein is CASSPGLAVSYEQYF.

This clonotype has a count of ten or more. The rearrangement joins TRBV28 to TRBJ2-7; D is ambiguous. Germline assignment: CDR1 MDHEN and CDR2 SYDVKM. This CDR3 comprises 13 residues. Trimming removed 7 bases from V and 5 bases from J, with 15 bases in between. Here the CDR3 reads CASTPGSGDEQYF. The CDR3 DNA reads TGTGCCAGCACCCCTGGGTCAGGTGACGAGCAGTACTTC.

The V gene is TRBV20-1, the J gene TRBJ2-7, with D hard to call. Germline V CDR1 and CDR2: DFQATT, SNEGSKA (reference sequence). The CDR3 is 11 amino acids. Trimming shortened V by 5 bases and J by 6 bases, and 11 bases separated the two germline ends. CDR3 amino acids: CSAPEMVEQYF. CDR3 sequence (DNA): TGCAGTGCTCCTGAGATGGTCGAGCAGTACTTC.

This sequence joins TRBV23-1 and TRBJ1-2; possibly TRBD1 for D (6 bases). TRBV23-1 is an ORF, and what it does is uncertain. CDR3 length equals 15 residues. Between the trimmed V and J ends, which lost 7 bases and 8 bases, there was a span of 23 bases. The DNA for the CDR3 is TGCGCCAGCATTTTGCCCCTGGACAGAAACAACGGCTACACCTTC. Amino acid sequence: CASILPLDRNNGYTF.

This clonotype has only a few counts. The V gene is TRBV11-2, the J gene TRBJ2-1, with 8 bases identical to TRBD2. Germline V CDR1 and CDR2: SGHAT, FQNNGV. This CDR3 has 18 residues. J lost 6 bases, V lost 8 bases, and 21 bases had no gene match. CDR3 nucleotides: TGTGCCAGCTTCCGAGGGGGGCTAGCGGGCACTTTAACCAATGAGCAGTTCTTC. Translated, it gives CASFRGGLAGTLTNEQFF.

This sequence joins TRBV5-1 and TRBJ2-2; D unclear. CDR1 and CDR2 (germline): SGHRS, YFSETQ. The V end lost 6 bases, the J end lost 6 bases, and 18 bases lay between the germline ends. The CDR3 is 15 residues long. The CDR3 bases are TGCGCCAGCACCCGCGGCGGTCCGGATGCCGGGGAGCTGTTTTTT. Protein sequence: CASTRGGPDAGELFF.

The J gene is TRBJ1-2, the V gene TRBV4-1, with D hard to call. Germline CDR1 MGHRA, CDR2 YSYEKL. The V end lost 1 base, the J end lost 1 base, and 7 bases lay between the germline ends. The CDR3 totals 14 residues. The CDR3 DNA follows: TGCGCCAGCAGCCAAGGCCCAGTTAACTATGGCTACACCTTC. It codes for CASSQGPVNYGYTF.

This clonotype was picked up a small number of times. The rearrangement joins TRBV5-1 to TRBJ2-5; TRBD2 aligns across 16 bases. There are 17 residues in the CDR3. V was pared by 5 bases and J by 4 bases, with 8 bases of the junction left unmatched. Germline V CDR1 and CDR2: SGHRS, YFSETQ. The CDR3 region is CASRAGTSGRARETQYF. The CDR3 DNA reads as TGCGCCAGCAGGGCCGGGACTAGCGGGAGGGCCCGAGAGACCCAGTACTTC.

The rearrangement uses TRBV27 and TRBJ2-7, with 7 positions matching TRBD1. From germline, CDR1 is MNHEY and CDR2 SMNVEV (reference sequence). CDR3 size: 16 residues. The junction had 12 bases not matched to a gene; V was cut back by 2 bases and J by 5 bases. The chain's CDR3 is CASSLLPPGQRNEQYF. The CDR3 coding sequence is TGTGCCAGCAGTTTACTCCCGCCGGGACAGAGGAACGAGCAGTACTTC.

In this sample, this clonotype turned up a few times. This rearrangement joins TRBV5-1 to TRBJ2-2, with TRBD1 as a possible D gene (6 bases). Per the germline V gene, CDR1 is SGHRS and CDR2 is YFSETQ. The CDR3 contains 16 residues. Trimming removed 2 bases from V and 0 bases from J, with 11 bases in between. The CDR3 coding sequence is TGCGCCAGCAGCTTACAGGGCCCTGCGAACACCGGGGAGCTGTTTTTT. Translation: CASSLQGPANTGELFF.

V gene TRBV5-1 combines with J gene TRBJ2-7; 13 positions agree with TRBD2. CDR1 and CDR2 from the germline V gene are SGHRS and YFSETQ. Unmatched junction bases numbered 8, after V lost 4 bases and J lost 4 bases. The CDR3 covers 16 residues. The CDR3 bases are TGCGCCAGCAGCACCGGACTAGCGGGGGTACTATACGAGCAGTACTTC. The encoded protein is CASSTGLAGVLYEQYF.

As DNA, the CDR3 is TGCAGTGCTCGCCACGGGGGTGGAAACACCATATATTTT. It is translated as CSARHGGGNTIYF. The chain links TRBV20-1 to TRBJ1-3, with D perhaps TRBD1 (5 bases). V shed 5 bases and J shed 3 bases, with 11 bases lying between them. This CDR3 region has 13 residues. Germline V gene sequence: CDR1 DFQATT, CDR2 SNEGSKA (reference sequence).

V usage is TRBV20-1 and J usage is TRBJ2-7, with D possibly being TRBD2 (5 bases). Per the germline V gene, CDR1 is DFQATT and CDR2 is SNEGSKA (reference sequence). CDR3 length: 13 amino acids. V was cut by 4 bases and J by 3 bases, with 13 bases left in between. The DNA of the CDR3 is TGCAGTGCTACCCTGTCGGGGAACTACGAGCAGTACTTC. This codes for CSATLSGNYEQYF.